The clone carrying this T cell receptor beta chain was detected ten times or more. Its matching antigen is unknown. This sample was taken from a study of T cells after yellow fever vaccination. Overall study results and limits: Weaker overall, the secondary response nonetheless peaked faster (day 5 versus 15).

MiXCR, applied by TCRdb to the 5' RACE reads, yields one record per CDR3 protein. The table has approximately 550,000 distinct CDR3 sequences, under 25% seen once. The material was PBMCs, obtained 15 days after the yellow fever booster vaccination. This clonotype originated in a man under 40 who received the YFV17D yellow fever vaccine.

The chain's CDR3 is CASSLDGSKDTQYF. DNA for the CDR3: TGCGCCAGCAGCTTGGATGGGTCCAAGGATACGCAGTATTTT. The chain carries TRBV5-1 and TRBJ2-3; D gene unclear. CDR3 length: 14 residues. Germline V gene sequence: CDR1 SGHRS, CDR2 YFSETQ. V lost 0 bases to trimming and J lost 6 bases, with 11 bases between them.